The rows below give T cell receptor beta chains drawn from one sample of a study of T-cell memory formation after mild COVID-19. A single record per CDR3 protein comes from TCRdb applying MiXCR to the 5' RACE reads. The sample shows some 57,000 distinct CDR3 sequences, 9% to 15% of them seen only once. Sample: PBMCs or a T cell subset sorted from them (not recorded which). These receptors originate from a man aged 18-30 years who had mild COVID-19 (a few samples of this study predate the infection). Cell type and time point are not known. Both conserved end residues are trimmed from each CDR3. A row's size may be missing; if present it is once, few, many or a size class.

clone size,V gene,J gene,CDR3 protein
-,TRBV4-3,TRBJ2-4,ASSQTGQGRRNIQY
-,TRBV19,TRBJ2-7,ASSTTRTGLKGEQY
-,TRBV7-9,TRBJ1-1,ASSDQGANTEAF
few,TRBV7-9,TRBJ2-5,ASSLDGTPEQY
-,TRBV15,TRBJ2-3,ATRDRASTDTQY
many,TRBV5-1,TRBJ2-1,ASSFDKGEQF
few,TRBV25-1,TRBJ2-3,ASSEALSGRAQY
few,TRBV6-5,TRBJ1-2,ASSPRAALLSNYGYT
few,TRBV5-1,TRBJ1-4,ASSLTYWGNNEKLF
many,TRBV6-5,TRBJ2-5,ASSHRDTGTQY
once,TRBV7-2,TRBJ2-4,ASSLSQGGNIQY
few,TRBV30,TRBJ2-7,AWKASSYEQY
-,TRBV7-6,TRBJ2-1,ASSAGYEQF
few,TRBV7-6,TRBJ2-7,ASSHNPDSSYEQY
-,TRBV11-1,TRBJ2-2,ASILGGANTGELF
few,TRBV30,TRBJ2-5,ACSLAGGPDGAQY
few,TRBV7-2,TRBJ2-2,ASSLYRRGRTGELF
-,TRBV9,TRBJ2-7,ASSVAGNAYEQY
many,TRBV4-1,TRBJ2-1,ASSARDRGLYNEQF
few,TRBV12-3/TRBV12-4,TRBJ2-1,ASSSINEQF
-,TRBV6-2/TRBV6-3,TRBJ1-1,ASSLQGYTEAF
few,TRBV13,TRBJ2-3,ASSSQGQLGTDTQY
-,TRBV29-1,TRBJ1-2,SVVNAGGGYT
many,TRBV10-3,TRBJ2-7,AISRDGYEQY
-,TRBV12-3/TRBV12-4,TRBJ1-1,ASSLRTEAF
-,TRBV4-2,TRBJ2-3,ASSQESRAAGTDTQY
-,TRBV12-3/TRBV12-4,TRBJ1-1,ASRTGTGGTEAF
few,TRBV28,TRBJ1-6,ASSLMGNSPLH
medium-sized,TRBV10-2,TRBJ2-5,ASSDRDRGGETQY
few,TRBV28,TRBJ1-1,ASSLFESEAF
few,TRBV7-6,TRBJ2-7,ASSLSGTASYEQY
-,TRBV5-1,TRBJ1-1,ASSPRGLVNTEAF
few,TRBV15,TRBJ2-3,ATRWTGGAIDTQY
many,TRBV7-2,TRBJ2-6,ASSLQGTGANVLT
-,TRBV3-1,TRBJ2-6,ASSLIINRPSGANVLT
-,TRBV5-6,TRBJ2-1,ASTQPEGEQF
many,TRBV11-1,TRBJ2-2,ASSLVASGATGELF
many,TRBV6-5,TRBJ2-7,ASSYGGGGSYEQY
many,TRBV20-1,TRBJ2-2,SASAPGLAGATGELF
few,TRBV3-1,TRBJ2-3,ASSALAGVGDTQY
few,TRBV3-1,TRBJ2-1,ASSQWEGMGNEQF
few,TRBV20-1,TRBJ2-3,SADTGGPQY
-,TRBV29-1,TRBJ2-5,SVVESGPLEY
-,TRBV4-1,TRBJ2-3,ASSQLPGGITDTQY
many,TRBV7-6,TRBJ2-5,ASSRGGTLQETQY